This TCR beta chain was observed in a study of beta chain features in type 1 diabetes. Study context: Investigators examined roughly 99,000,000 sorted cells across all samples.

The entirety of the isolated RNA underwent reverse transcription, so expressed TCRB transcripts were sequenced. For naive, central memory and regulatory T cell samples, reads averaged around 3.8 million. TCRdb keeps only in-frame clones here, not all; method: immunoSEQ multiplex PCR. The data contain hundreds of thousands of clones, about an eighth of them singletons. Staining for CD45RO/CCR7/CD25/CD127/CD95/CD27 allowed sorting of CD4+ naive, central memory, regulatory and stem cell-like memory cells. This clone has just a few counts. The antigen is undetermined. The length of the CDR3 is 11 residues. The V and J ends lost 5 bases and 2 bases respectively, with 4 bases between them. Germline V lookup: CDR1 MGHDK, CDR2 SYGVNS. Study observations and caveats: Naive, central memory and regulatory TCRB repertoires appeared more similar among patients than healthy donors. Moderately but significantly shorter TCRB CDR3s were found in Type 1 diabetes patients in all four CD4+ subsets.

The TCR sequence derives from a man between 18 and 35 years old with type 1 diabetes. The specimen sequenced was naive CD4+ T cells from blood. The J gene is TRBJ2-7, the V gene TRBV25-1; the D is unclear. The CDR3 DNA sequence: TGTGCCAGCAGTCTTACCTACGAGCAGTACTTC. Translated: CASSLTYEQYF.